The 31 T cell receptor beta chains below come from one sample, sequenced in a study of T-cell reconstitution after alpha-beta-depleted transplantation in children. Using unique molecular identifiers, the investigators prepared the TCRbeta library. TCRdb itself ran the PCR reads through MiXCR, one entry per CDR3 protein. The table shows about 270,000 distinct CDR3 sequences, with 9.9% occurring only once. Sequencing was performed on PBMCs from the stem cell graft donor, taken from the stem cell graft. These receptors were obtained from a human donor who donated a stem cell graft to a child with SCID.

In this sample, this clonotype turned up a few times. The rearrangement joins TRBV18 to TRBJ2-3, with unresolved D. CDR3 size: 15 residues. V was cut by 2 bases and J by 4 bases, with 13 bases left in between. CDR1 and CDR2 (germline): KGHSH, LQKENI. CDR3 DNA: TGTGCCAGCTCACCAGGTACAGTTAAGGCAGATACGCAGTATTTT. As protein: CASSPGTVKADTQYF.

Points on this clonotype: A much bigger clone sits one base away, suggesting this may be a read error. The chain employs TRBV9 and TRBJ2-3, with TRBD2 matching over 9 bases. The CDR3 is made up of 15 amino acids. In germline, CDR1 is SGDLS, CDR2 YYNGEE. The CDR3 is CAGSEGGGAKDTQYF. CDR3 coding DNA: TGTGCCGGCAGCGAGGGCGGGGGGGCCAAAGATACGCAGTATTTT.

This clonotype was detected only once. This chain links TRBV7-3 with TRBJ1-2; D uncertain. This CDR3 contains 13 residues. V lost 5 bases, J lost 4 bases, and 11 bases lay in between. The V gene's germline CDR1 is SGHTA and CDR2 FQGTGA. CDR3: CASSPGPSYGYTF. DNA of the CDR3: TGTGCCAGCAGCCCGGGCCCGTCCTATGGCTACACCTTC. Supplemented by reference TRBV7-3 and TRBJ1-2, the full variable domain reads GAGVSQTPSNKVTEKGKYVELRCDPISGHTALYWYRQSLGQGPEFLIYFQGTGAADDSGLPNDRFFAVRPEGSVSTLKIQRTERGDSAVYLCASSPGPSYGYTFGSGTRLTVV.

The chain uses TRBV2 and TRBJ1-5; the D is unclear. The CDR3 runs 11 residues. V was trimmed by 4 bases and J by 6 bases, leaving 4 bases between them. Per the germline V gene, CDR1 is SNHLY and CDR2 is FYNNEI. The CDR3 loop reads CASSGGQPQHF. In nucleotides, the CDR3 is TGTGCCAGCAGTGGGGGTCAGCCCCAGCATTTT.

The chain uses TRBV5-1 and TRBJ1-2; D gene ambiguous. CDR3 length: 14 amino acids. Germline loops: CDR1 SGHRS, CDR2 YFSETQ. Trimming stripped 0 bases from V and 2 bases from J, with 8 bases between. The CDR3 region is CASSLDSGNYGYTF. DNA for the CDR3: TGCGCCAGCAGCTTGGACTCGGGGAACTATGGCTACACCTTC.

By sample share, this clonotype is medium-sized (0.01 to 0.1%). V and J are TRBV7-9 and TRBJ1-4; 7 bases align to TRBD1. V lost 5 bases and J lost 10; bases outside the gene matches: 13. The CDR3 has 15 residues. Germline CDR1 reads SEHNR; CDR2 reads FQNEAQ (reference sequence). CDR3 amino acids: CASSQQGREKRKLFF. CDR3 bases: TGTGCCAGCAGCCAACAGGGGAGGGAGAAACGAAAACTGTTTTTT.

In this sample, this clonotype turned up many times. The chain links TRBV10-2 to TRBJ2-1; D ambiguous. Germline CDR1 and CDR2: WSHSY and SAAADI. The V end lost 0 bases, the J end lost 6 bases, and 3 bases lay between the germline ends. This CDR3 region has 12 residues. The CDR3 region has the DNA TGCGCCAGCAGTGAGTCGAGCAATGAGCAGTTCTTC. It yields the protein CASSESSNEQFF.

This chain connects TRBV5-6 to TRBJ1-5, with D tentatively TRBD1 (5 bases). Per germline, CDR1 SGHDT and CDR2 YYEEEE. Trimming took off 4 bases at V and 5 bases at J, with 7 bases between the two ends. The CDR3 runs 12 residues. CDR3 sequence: CASSKGDQPQHF. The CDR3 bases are TGTGCCAGCAGCAAAGGGGATCAGCCCCAGCATTTT. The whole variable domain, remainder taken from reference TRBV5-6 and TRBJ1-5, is DAGVTQSPTHLIKTRGQQVTLRCSPKSGHDTVSWYQQALGQGPQFIFQYYEEEERQRGNFPDRFSGHQFPNYSSELNVNALLLGDSALYLCASSKGDQPQHFGDGTRLSIL.

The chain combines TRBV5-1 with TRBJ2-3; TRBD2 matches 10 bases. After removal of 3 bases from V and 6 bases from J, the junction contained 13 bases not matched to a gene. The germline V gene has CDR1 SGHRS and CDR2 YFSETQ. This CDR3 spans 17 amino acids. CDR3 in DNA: TGCGCCAGCAGCTCGAAGGCTAGCGGGGGAGGTCTGGATACGCAGTATTTT. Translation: CASSSKASGGGLDTQYF.

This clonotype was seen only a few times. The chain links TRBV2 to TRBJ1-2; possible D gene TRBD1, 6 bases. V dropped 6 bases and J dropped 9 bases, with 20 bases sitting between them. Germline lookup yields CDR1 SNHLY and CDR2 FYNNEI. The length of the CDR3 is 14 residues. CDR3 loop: CASSEGTTGLRYTF. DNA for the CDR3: TGTGCCAGCAGCGAGGGGACGACAGGCTTACGCTACACCTTC.

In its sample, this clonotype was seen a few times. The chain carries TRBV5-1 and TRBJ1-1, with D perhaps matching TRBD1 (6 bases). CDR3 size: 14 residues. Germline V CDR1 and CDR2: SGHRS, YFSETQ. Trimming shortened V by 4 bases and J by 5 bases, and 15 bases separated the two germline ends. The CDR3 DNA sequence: TGCGCCAGCAGCCCGGGGGCAGGGGATACTGAAGCTTTCTTT. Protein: CASSPGAGDTEAFF.

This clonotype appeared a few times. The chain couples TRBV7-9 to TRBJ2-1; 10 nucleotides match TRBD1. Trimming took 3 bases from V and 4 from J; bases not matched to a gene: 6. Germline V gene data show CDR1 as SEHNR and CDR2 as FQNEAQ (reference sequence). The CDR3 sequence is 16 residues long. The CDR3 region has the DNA TGTGCCAGCAGCTTTCGGGGACAGGGGCTTTACAATGAGCAGTTCTTC. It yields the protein CASSFRGQGLYNEQFF.

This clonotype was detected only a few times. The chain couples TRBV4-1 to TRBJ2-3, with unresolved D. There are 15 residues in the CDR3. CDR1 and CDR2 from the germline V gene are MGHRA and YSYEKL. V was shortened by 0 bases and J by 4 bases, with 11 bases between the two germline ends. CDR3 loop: CASSQDLGPPDTQYF. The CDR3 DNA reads TGCGCCAGCAGCCAAGATCTGGGTCCGCCAGATACGCAGTATTTT.

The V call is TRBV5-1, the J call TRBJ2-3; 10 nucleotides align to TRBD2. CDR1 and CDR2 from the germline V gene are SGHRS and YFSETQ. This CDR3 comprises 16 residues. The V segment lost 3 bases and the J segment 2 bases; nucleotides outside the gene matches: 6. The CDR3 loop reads CASSWLAGGSTDTQYF. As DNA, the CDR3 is TGCGCCAGCAGCTGGTTAGCGGGGGGTTCCACAGATACGCAGTATTTT.

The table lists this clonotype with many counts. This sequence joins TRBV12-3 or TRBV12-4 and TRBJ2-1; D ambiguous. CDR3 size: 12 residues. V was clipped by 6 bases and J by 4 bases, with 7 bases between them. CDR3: CASSHDYNEQFF. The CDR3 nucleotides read TGTGCCAGCAGCCACGATTACAATGAGCAGTTCTTC.

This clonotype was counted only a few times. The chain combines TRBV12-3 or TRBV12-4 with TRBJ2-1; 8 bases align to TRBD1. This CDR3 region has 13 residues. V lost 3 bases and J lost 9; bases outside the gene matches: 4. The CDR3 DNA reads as TGTGCCAGCAGTTTGGGACAGGTGGGTGAGCAGTTCTTC. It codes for CASSLGQVGEQFF.

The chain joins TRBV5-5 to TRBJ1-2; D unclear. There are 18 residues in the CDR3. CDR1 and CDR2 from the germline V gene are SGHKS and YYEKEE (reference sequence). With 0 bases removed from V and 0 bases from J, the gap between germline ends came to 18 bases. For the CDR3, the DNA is TGTGCCAGCAGCTTGGTAGAATTCCGGGTCCCAGCTAACTATGGCTACACCTTC. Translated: CASSLVEFRVPANYGYTF.

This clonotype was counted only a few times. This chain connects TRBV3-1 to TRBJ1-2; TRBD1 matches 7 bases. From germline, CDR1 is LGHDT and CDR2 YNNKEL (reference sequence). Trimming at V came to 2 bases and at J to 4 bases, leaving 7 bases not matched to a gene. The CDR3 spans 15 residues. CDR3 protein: CASSQKRRDSYGYTF. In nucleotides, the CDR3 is TGTGCCAGCAGCCAAAAACGCCGGGACAGCTATGGCTACACCTTC.

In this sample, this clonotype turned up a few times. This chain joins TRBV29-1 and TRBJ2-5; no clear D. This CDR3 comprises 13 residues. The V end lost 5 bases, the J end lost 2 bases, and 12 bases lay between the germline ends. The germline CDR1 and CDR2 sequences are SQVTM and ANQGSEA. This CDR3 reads CSVWPLNQETQYF. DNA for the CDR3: TGCAGCGTTTGGCCCTTAAATCAAGAGACCCAGTACTTC.

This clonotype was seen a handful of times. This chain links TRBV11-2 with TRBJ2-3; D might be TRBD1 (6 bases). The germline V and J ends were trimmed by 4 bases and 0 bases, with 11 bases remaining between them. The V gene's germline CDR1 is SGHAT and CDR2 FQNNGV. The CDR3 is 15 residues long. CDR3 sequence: CASSSGVGSTDTQYF. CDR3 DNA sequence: TGTGCCAGCAGCTCAGGGGTAGGGAGCACAGATACGCAGTATTTT.

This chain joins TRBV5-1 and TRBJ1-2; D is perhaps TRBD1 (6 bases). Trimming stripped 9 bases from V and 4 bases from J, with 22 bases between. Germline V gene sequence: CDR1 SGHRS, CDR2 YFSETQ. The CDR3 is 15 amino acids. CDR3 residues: CATARTDSSVYGYTF. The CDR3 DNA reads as TGCGCCACCGCAAGAACGGACAGCTCGGTCTATGGCTACACCTTC.

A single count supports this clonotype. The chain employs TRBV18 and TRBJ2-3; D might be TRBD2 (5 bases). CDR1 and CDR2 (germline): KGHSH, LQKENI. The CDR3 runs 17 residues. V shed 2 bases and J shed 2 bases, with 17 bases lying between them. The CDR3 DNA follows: TGTGCCAGCTCACCATTACCGGCTAGCACGAACACAGATACGCAGTATTTT. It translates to CASSPLPASTNTDTQYF.

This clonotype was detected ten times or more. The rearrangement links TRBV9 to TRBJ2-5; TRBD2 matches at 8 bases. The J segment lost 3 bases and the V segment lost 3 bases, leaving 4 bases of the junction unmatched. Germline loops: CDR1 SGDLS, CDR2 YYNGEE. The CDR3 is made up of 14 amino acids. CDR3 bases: TGTGCCAGCAGCGCAGGACTAGCAGAAGAGACCCAGTACTTC. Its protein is CASSAGLAEETQYF.

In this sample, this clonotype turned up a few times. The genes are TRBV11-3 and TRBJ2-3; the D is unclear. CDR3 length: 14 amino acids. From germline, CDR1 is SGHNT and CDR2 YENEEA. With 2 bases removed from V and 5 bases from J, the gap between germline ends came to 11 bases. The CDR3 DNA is TGTGCCAGCAGCTTATCCTCGACTCAAGATACGCAGTATTTT. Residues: CASSLSSTQDTQYF.

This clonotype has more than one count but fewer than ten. The CDR3 DNA follows: TGCAGTGCGCTAGAGAGTCTCGGGACAGTTTCCTACGAGCAGTACTTC. This translates into CSALESLGTVSYEQYF. The chain links TRBV20-1 to TRBJ2-7; 7 bases are a match to TRBD1. J lost 1 base, V lost 6 bases, and 15 bases had no gene match. This CDR3 has 16 residues. Germline CDR1 and CDR2: DFQATT and SNEGSKA (reference sequence).

The CDR3 DNA reads as TGTGCCAGCACACTACTGGGGGGAACTGAAGCTTTCTTT. This encodes CASTLLGGTEAFF. The chain employs TRBV18 and TRBJ1-1, with TRBD1 as a possible D gene (5 bases). The germline V gene has CDR1 KGHSH and CDR2 LQKENI. The germline V and J ends were trimmed by 8 bases and 5 bases, with 15 bases remaining between them. CDR3 length: 13 amino acids. Drawing the rest from reference TRBV18 and TRBJ1-1, the complete variable domain is NAGVMQNPRHLVRRRGQEARLRCSPMKGHSHVYWYRQLPEEGLKFMVYLQKENIIDESGMPKERFSAEFPKEGPSILRIQQVVRGDSAAYFCASTLLGGTEAFFGQGTRLTVV.

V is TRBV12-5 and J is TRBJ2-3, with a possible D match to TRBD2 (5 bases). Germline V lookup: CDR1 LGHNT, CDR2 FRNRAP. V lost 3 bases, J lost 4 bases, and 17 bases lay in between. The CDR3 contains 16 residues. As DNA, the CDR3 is TGTGCTAGTGGTTTTCGACCAGAGGGCAATTCAGATACGCAGTATTTT. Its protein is CASGFRPEGNSDTQYF.

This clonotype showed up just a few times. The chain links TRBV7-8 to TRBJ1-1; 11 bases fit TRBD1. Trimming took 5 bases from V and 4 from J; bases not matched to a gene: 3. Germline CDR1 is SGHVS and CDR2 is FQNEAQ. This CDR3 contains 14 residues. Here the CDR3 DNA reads TGTGCCAGCAGCCAAGGGACAGGGGGCACTGAAGCTTTCTTT. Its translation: CASSQGTGGTEAFF.

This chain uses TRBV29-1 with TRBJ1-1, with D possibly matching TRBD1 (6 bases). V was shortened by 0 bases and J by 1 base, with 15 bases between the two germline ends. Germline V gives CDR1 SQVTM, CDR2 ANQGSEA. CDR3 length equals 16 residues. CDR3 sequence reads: CSVEELGRGGNTEAFF. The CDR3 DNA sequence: TGCAGCGTTGAAGAATTGGGCAGGGGAGGGAACACTGAAGCTTTCTTT.

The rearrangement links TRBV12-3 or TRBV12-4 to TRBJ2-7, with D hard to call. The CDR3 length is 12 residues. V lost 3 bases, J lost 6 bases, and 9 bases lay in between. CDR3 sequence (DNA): TGTGCCAGCAGTTTCCCAGGCTTCGAGCAGTACTTC. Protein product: CASSFPGFEQYF.

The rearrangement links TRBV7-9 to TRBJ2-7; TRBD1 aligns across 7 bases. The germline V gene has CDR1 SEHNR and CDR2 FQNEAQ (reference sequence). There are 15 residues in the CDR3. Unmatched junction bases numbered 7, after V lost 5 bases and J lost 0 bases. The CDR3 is CASSPKGGNSYEQYF. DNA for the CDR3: TGTGCCAGCAGCCCAAAAGGGGGCAACTCCTACGAGCAGTACTTC.